Reported below is one T cell receptor (beta chain). This record belongs to a study of blood T cell repertoires in COVID-19. The overall study: Both acute and convalescent COVID-19 samples were obtained from the United States, Italy and Spain.

Per the authors' pipeline: Estimates of nucleated cell counts were drawn from the amplification of reference gene primers. Clones were sequenced by immunoSEQ multiplex PCR, and TCRdb holds only the in-frame ones, with some missing. The DNA was the basis for D and trimming; V, J and clone size are from that table. The data show around 150,000 clones, about 72% seen once. The CDR3 is 13 residues long. Germline lookup yields CDR1 SGHTA and CDR2 FQGNSA. V gave up 5 bases and J gave up 3 bases, with 8 bases separating them. The rearrangement uses TRBV7-2 and TRBJ2-1; D ambiguous. The sequence was obtained from a man between 60 and 75 years old who had recovered from COVID-19. The source material was peripheral blood. The chain's CDR3 is CASSPGVYNEQFF. The CDR3 DNA sequence: TGTGCCAGCAGCCCTGGAGTCTACAATGAGCAGTTCTTC. Supplemented by reference TRBV7-2 and TRBJ2-1, the full variable domain reads GAGVSQSPSNKVTEKGKDVELRCDPISGHTALYWYRQSLGQGLEFLIYFQGNSAPDKSGLPSDRFSAERTGGSVSTLTIQRTQQEDSAVYLCASSPGVYNEQFFGPGTRLTVL.